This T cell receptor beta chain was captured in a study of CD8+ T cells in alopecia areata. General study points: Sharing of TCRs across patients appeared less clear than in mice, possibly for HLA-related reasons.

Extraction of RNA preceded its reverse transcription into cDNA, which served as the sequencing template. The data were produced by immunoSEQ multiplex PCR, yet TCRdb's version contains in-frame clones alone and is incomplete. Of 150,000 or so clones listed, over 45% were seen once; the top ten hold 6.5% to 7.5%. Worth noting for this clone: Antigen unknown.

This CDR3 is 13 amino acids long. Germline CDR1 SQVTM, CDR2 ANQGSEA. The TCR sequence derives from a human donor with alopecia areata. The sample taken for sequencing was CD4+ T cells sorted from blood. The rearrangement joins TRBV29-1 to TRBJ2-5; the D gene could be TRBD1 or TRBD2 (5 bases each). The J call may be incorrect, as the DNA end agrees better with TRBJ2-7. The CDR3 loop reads CSVEPPGTNEQYF. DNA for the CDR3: TGCAGCGTTGAACCCCCAGGGACCAACGAGCAGTACTTC.